Here is one T cell receptor beta chain with its context. Its antigen remains undetermined. No much larger clone exists at a distance of one base, and base qualities are not known. Using the deep immunoSEQ assay, multiplex PCR amplified TCR CDR3 regions from genomic DNA. Genomic DNA extracted from each cell subset was distributed evenly over all wells of several immunoSEQ 96-well plates, and each plate served as one replicate. For sorted subsets, about 0.2 ug genomic DNA, equal to about 30,000 T cell genomes, was loaded into each replicate PCR. The purified libraries were quantified using a Qubit 3.0 fluorometer, sized with a Bioanalyzer 2100, and then quantified again using the KAPA Library Quantification kit. A separate single-read 150-cycle Illumina NextSeq 550 flow cell was used to sequence each immunoSEQ 96-well plate. Under the source paper's analysis protocol: Because only junctional sequences without quality scores were contained in the immunoSEQ output, filtering matching that applied to full-length reads could not be performed. Sequences were annotated with PyIR, a Python wrapper for IgBLAST v1.9, using IMGT germline references to assign V/J genes and CDR3. Reads were filtered out if the reads had weak V/J assignments (E-value above 1e-6), no CDR3, stop codons, out-of-frame junctions, or ambiguous translated residues. A V3J clonotype was defined by an identical inferred V gene, J gene, and CDR3 amino acid sequence. The percentage overlap between two repertoires was calculated by dividing the number of shared unique clonotypes by the size of the smaller repertoire. Repertoire richness was assessed with RTK rarefaction, the Chao1 estimator, and Recon v2.1 estimates of unobserved clonotypes. Generation probabilities were computed with OLGA for all TCRbeta clonotypes obtained by the gDNA method from a few donors. As stored in TCRdb, this immuneACCESS dataset retains in-frame rearrangements with V and J assigned. A fraction of the clones does not appear; measured against another copy, unresolved V genes explain less than half of the discrepancy, and the remainder lacks a known reason. V and J calls and clone size are as listed in that table; D and trimming were resolved from the DNA. In this sample the table shows about 2.4 million clones, 93% of which occur a single time. The leading ten clones occupy roughly 0.36% of the sample.

The data originate from a study of shared clonotypes between healthy human individuals (dated by TCRdb to about 2020). Context from the whole study: The cohort comprised a couple of women and a few men aged 18 to 49 years. Leukapheresis yielded between about 0.9 and 10 billion PBMCs per donor. The study deeply sequenced blood TCR repertoires of about 5 healthy adults to estimate repertoire size and the extent of clonotype sharing between individuals. To increase sequencing depth and limit assay-specific biases, different laboratories used diverse techniques to prepare libraries and sequence TCR repertoires. For each donor, CD4 naive and CD4 memory were each given three plates, CD8 naive was given two plates, and CD8 memory was given one plate. General findings and caveats noted by the study authors: When a handful of donors were compared, the shared fraction of clonotypes was approximately 5% for naive CD4, roughly 3.4% for naive CD8, about 2.4% for memory CD4, and less than 0.5% for memory CD8. Naive subsets generally had larger estimated clonotype richness than memory subsets did. Pairwise subsampling indicated that sequencing depth was expected to affect the degree of clonotype sharing among donors. Sampling was limited to blood, and TCR repertoires in tissue likely differ from TCR repertoires in blood. Compared with non-shared clonotypes, clonotypes shared by all four sorted-subset donors had higher generation probabilities. Because the study included a small number of donors, the genetic and exposure-history diversity represented was limited. Incomplete sequencing was indicated by rarefaction of sorted-subset datasets, despite the large sequencing depth.

Donors were healthy HIV-negative adults with no recently reported acute infections or vaccinations. Every donor was a Caucasian adult living in Nashville, Tennessee, USA. CD4+ T cells were enriched through magnetic negative selection, after which naive cells were positively selected on CD45RA and the remaining negative fraction served as the memory subset. Blood was obtained by leukapheresis, after which PBMCs were separated by Ficoll-Histopaque density gradient centrifugation and cryopreserved in liquid nitrogen vapor phase. Analytical flow cytometry was used to check the purity and quantity of every magnetically sorted T cell population. From each sorted fraction, genomic DNA was isolated and quantified by UV absorbance on a Nanodrop 2000c. V and J are truncated by 1 base and 5 bases respectively, leaving an intervening sequence of 11 bases. The germline V gene (reference sequence) specifies SEHNR as CDR1 and FQNEAQ as CDR2. The CDR3 goes from the cysteine to the phenylalanine over 14 residues. Only the CDR3 DNA stays, 42 bases, in frame from base 1.

The rearranged segments are TRBV7-9 and TRBJ2-5; TRBD2 might be the D gene, on 6 matching bases. This TCR was sampled from a man aged 18 to 35 in good health. Some clones in this sample may be carry-over from other donors' samples. The sample was naive CD4+ T cells from PBMCs. Taken with the paper, the label for cell subset or site translates to: CD45RA+ positively selected. The sequenced DNA: TGTGCCAGCAGCTTAGTTGGCGGGGTGGAGACCCAGTACTTC. Translated, it reads CASSLVGGVETQYF. The full variable domain, with segments outside the CDR3 supplied by the reference TRBV7-9 and TRBJ2-5 proteins, appears as DTGVSQNPRHKITKRGQNVTFRCDPISEHNRLYWYRQTLGQGPEFLTYFQNEAQLEKSRLLSDRFSAERPKGSFSTLEIQRTEQGDSAMYLCASSLVGGVETQYFGPGTRLLVL.